The next 27 T cell receptor beta chains were all read from a single sample in a study of blood T cell repertoires in COVID-19. The table came from immunoSEQ multiplex PCR; TCRdb's copy has only in-frame clones and leaves some out. The sample records nearly 350,000 clones, roughly 86% being singletons. The sequencing input was peripheral blood. These receptors originate from a woman between 65 and 79 years old with COVID-19, enrolled during active disease.

This clone occurred once. The chain joins TRBV5-6 to TRBJ1-4; TRBD1 matches 7 bases. CDR1 is SGHDT, CDR2 YYEEEE, per germline. There are 14 residues in the CDR3. V shed 5 bases and J 6 bases; nucleotides not matched to a gene: 7. The CDR3 is CASSQQGWDEKLFF. CDR3 DNA sequence: TGTGCCAGCAGTCAACAGGGGTGGGATGAAAAACTGTTTTTT.

V and J are TRBV6-1 and TRBJ1-2; no clear D. Looked up from germline, CDR1 is MNHNS and CDR2 is SASEGT. Trimming cost V 8 bases and J 3 bases, with 7 bases left between them. The CDR3 extends over 11 amino acids. CDR3: CASGGDYGYTF. In DNA form, the CDR3 reads TGTGCCAGCGGCGGGGACTATGGCTACACCTTC.

This chain connects TRBV7-8 to TRBJ2-1; 10 positions agree with TRBD2. The CDR3 has 16 amino acids. V lost 5 bases and J lost 4; bases outside the gene matches: 8. The V gene's germline CDR1 is SGHVS and CDR2 FQNEAQ. The CDR3 DNA sequence: TGTGCCAGCAGCCTCGCCGGGACTAGCGTATACAATGAGCAGTTCTTC. It yields the protein CASSLAGTSVYNEQFF.

The rearrangement uses TRBV9 and TRBJ2-2, with 7 nucleotides matching TRBD2. Germline CDR1 SGDLS, CDR2 YYNGEE. After removal of 9 bases from V and 8 bases from J, the junction contained 13 bases not matched to a gene. This CDR3 has 14 amino acids. The CDR3 loop is CATGLAAAGGELFF. DNA for the CDR3: TGTGCCACAGGGCTAGCGGCCGCCGGTGGGGAGCTGTTTTTT.

The chain employs TRBV6-5 and TRBJ2-7; D gene unclear. V was shortened by 2 bases and J by 5 bases, with 10 bases between the two germline ends. Germline lookup yields CDR1 MNHEY and CDR2 SVGAGI. The CDR3 runs to 13 residues. Here the CDR3 DNA reads TGTGCCAGCAGTTACGGCTTCTCGAACGAGCAGTACTTC. Residues: CASSYGFSNEQYF.

The table lists this clone with a few counts. This chain connects TRBV21-1 to TRBJ2-2; the D segment call TRBD1 is taken from the table without a DNA check. TRBV21-1 is an annotated pseudogene. This CDR3 contains 15 residues. Written as DNA, the CDR3 is TGTGCCAGCAGCTCCGACAGGGGGCCTCACGGGGAGCTGTTTTTT. It yields the protein CASSSDRGPHGELFF.

This sequence joins TRBV27 and TRBJ1-2; D is unresolved. This CDR3 comprises 13 residues. The V gene's germline CDR1 is MNHEY and CDR2 SMNVEV (reference sequence). Between the trimmed V and J ends, which lost 5 bases and 8 bases, there was a span of 15 bases. In nucleotides, the CDR3 is TGTGCCAGCAGTCCCTCCGCAGGTTACGGCTACACCTTC. As protein: CASSPSAGYGYTF.

V gene TRBV4-1 combines with J gene TRBJ1-2; 7 bases are shared with TRBD1. J gave up 4 bases and V 2 bases, and 7 bases lay outside the gene matches. The CDR3 has 15 amino acids. Germline CDR1 MGHRA, CDR2 YSYEKL. For the CDR3, the DNA is TGCGCCAGCAGCCAACCCCGGACAGGCTCCTATGGCTACACCTTC. Its protein is CASSQPRTGSYGYTF.

The chain carries TRBV5-1 and TRBJ1-2; D is unclear. The CDR3 loop spans 13 amino acids. The V and J ends lost 0 bases and 10 bases respectively, with 13 bases between them. Looked up from germline, CDR1 is SGHRS and CDR2 is YFSETQ. The CDR3 here is CASSLGFGFPYTF. The CDR3 region has the DNA TGCGCCAGCAGCTTGGGTTTCGGGTTCCCCTACACCTTC.

This chain links TRBV19 with TRBJ2-1, with 12 bases that match TRBD2. V shed 5 bases and J 5 bases; nucleotides not matched to a gene: 7. Germline-derived CDR1 and CDR2 are LNHDA and SQIVND (reference sequence). The CDR3 length is 16 residues. CDR3 protein: CASSFQLAGGNNEQFF. CDR3 DNA: TGTGCCAGTAGTTTCCAACTAGCGGGGGGAAACAATGAGCAGTTCTTC.

The chain couples TRBV4-1 to TRBJ1-4, with D uncertain. This CDR3 is 15 amino acids long. CDR1 and CDR2 (germline): MGHRA, YSYEKL. The V and J ends lost 4 bases and 5 bases respectively, with 14 bases between them. CDR3 residues: CASSPGTAQNEKLFF. The CDR3 nucleotides are TGCGCCAGCAGCCCCGGAACAGCCCAAAATGAAAAACTGTTTTTT.

This chain joins TRBV9 and TRBJ1-6; D gene ambiguous. Germline-derived CDR1 and CDR2 are SGDLS and YYNGEE. This CDR3 comprises 15 residues. Deletions cut 4 bases from V and 0 bases from J, with 8 bases between. The CDR3: CASSSISSYNSPLHF. The CDR3 bases are TGTGCCAGCAGCTCCATTAGCTCCTATAATTCACCCCTCCACTTT.

The CDR3 bases are TGTGCCACAGGAGGGGGCCTTAGCACAGATACGCAGTATTTT. Encoded protein: CATGGGLSTDTQYF. The rearrangement joins TRBV24-1 to TRBJ2-3; weak D call: TRBD1 (7 bases). The CDR3 loop spans 14 amino acids. CDR1 is KGHDR and CDR2 is SFDVKD in the germline V gene. Trimming left V 10 bases short and J 0 bases short, with 13 bases between.

The chain has TRBV3-1 (or the pseudogene TRBV3-2) and TRBJ1-1; 8 positions match TRBD1. This CDR3 is built from 14 residues. The trim removed 3 bases at V and 5 bases at J, leaving 5 bases unmatched. The germline CDR1 and CDR2 sequences are LGHDT and YNNKEL (reference sequence). CDR3 region: CASSHTGGETEAFF. In DNA form, the CDR3 reads TGTGCCAGCAGCCACACAGGGGGTGAGACTGAAGCTTTCTTT.

The chain links TRBV19 to TRBJ1-2; maybe TRBD1 (5 bases). V dropped 0 bases and J dropped 9 bases, with 11 bases sitting between them. The CDR3 extends over 13 amino acids. Per the germline V gene, CDR1 is LNHDA and CDR2 is SQIVND (reference sequence). The CDR3 coding sequence is TGTGCCAGTAGTATAGATCCTGGGGGGAGCTACACCTTC. Translating gives CASSIDPGGSYTF.

The chain has TRBV4-1 and TRBJ2-5; no clear D. CDR3 size: 13 residues. Trimming took 1 base from V and 3 from J, leaving 6 bases between them. CDR1 and CDR2 from the germline V gene are MGHRA and YSYEKL. The CDR3 reads CASSQGLKETQYF. CDR3 nucleotides: TGCGCCAGCAGCCAAGGACTCAAAGAGACCCAGTACTTC.

V gene TRBV6-5 combines with J gene TRBJ1-2, with unresolved D. Trimming took 11 bases from V and 1 from J, leaving 11 bases between them. The CDR3 extends over 12 amino acids. Per germline, CDR1 MNHEY and CDR2 SVGAGI. CDR3 residues: CAVTTLNYGYTF. As DNA, the CDR3 is TGTGCCGTGACAACTCTTAACTATGGCTACACCTTC.

The J gene is TRBJ2-2, the V gene TRBV21-1; the tabulated D call, TRBD1, remains unverified against the DNA. TRBV21-1 is classified as a pseudogene. The CDR3 spans 16 residues. The CDR3: CPPHCPTRTNTGELFF. The CDR3 nucleotides are TGTCCTCCGCATTGTCCGACAAGGACGAACACCGGGGAGCTGTTTTTT.

This clone was seen only once. V is TRBV7-2 and J is TRBJ1-1, with 10 bases matching TRBD1. In germline, CDR1 is SGHTA, CDR2 FQGNSA. Trimming removed 5 bases from V and 5 bases from J; junction bases left unmatched: 8. This CDR3 is built from 15 residues. The DNA of the CDR3 is TGTGCCAGCAGCCGGGACAGGGGAGCGAGAACTGAAGCTTTCTTT. Encoded protein: CASSRDRGARTEAFF.

The table lists this clone with a few counts. The sample carries other DNA sequences with the same CDR3. The CDR3 coding sequence is TGTGCCACCAGTGAACCAGACAGACCCGGGGAGCTGTTTTTT. This encodes CATSEPDRPGELFF. The chain has TRBV24-1 and TRBJ2-2; maybe TRBD1 (5 bases). Germline-derived CDR1 and CDR2 are KGHDR and SFDVKD. The CDR3 contains 14 residues. The V end was cut by 4 bases, the J end by 6 bases, with 11 bases between.

The rearrangement links TRBV28 to TRBJ1-5; D is ambiguous. The CDR3 consists of 15 residues. Trimming took 7 bases from V and 3 from J, leaving 16 bases between them. Per germline, CDR1 MDHEN and CDR2 SYDVKM. The CDR3 region has the DNA TGTGCCAGCATAACCGACCGGGAGGTCAATCAGCCCCAGCATTTT. It codes for CASITDREVNQPQHF. The full variable domain, in which reference TRBV28 and TRBJ1-5 provide the parts outside the CDR3, is DVKVTQSSRYLVKRTGEKVFLECVQDMDHENMFWYRQDPGLGLRLIYFSYDVKMKEKGDIPEGYSVSREKKERFSLILESASTNQTSMYLCASITDREVNQPQHFGDGTRLSIL.

The chain employs TRBV6-5 and TRBJ1-4, with D hard to call. CDR3 size: 15 residues. The ends were cut back, 5 bases at V and 3 bases at J, with 13 bases in the middle. Germline values: CDR1 MNHEY, CDR2 SVGAGI. In DNA, the CDR3 is TGTGCCAGCAGTACCCCCGGAGCGTCTAATGAAAAACTGTTTTTT. It translates to CASSTPGASNEKLFF.

This clone was found a few times. V and J are TRBV15 and TRBJ1-2; the D gene is possibly TRBD1 (6 bases). CDR1 and CDR2 from the germline V gene are LNHNV and YYDKDF (reference sequence). V dropped 7 bases and J dropped 6 bases, with 21 bases sitting between them. This CDR3 comprises 15 residues. DNA for the CDR3: TGTGCCACCACCCAGAGCGTATGGGGGGGCGATGGCTACACCTTC. This sequence encodes CATTQSVWGGDGYTF. Supplemented by reference TRBV15 and TRBJ1-2, the full variable domain reads DAMVIQNPRYQVTQFGKPVTLSCSQTLNHNVMYWYQQKSSQAPKLLFHYYDKDFNNEADTPDNFQSRRPNTSFCFLDIRSPGLGDTAMYLCATTQSVWGGDGYTFGSGTRLTVV.

This clone has a handful of counts. This sequence joins TRBV18 and TRBJ2-3; 9 bases align to TRBD2. CDR3 length equals 16 residues. With V trimmed by 3 bases and J by 5 bases, 9 bases remained unmatched. Germline V gene sequence: CDR1 KGHSH, CDR2 LQKENI. The CDR3 region has the DNA TGTGCCAGCTCACCCGCGGCTAGCGGGGTCGGAGATACGCAGTATTTT. Translating gives CASSPAASGVGDTQYF.

V is TRBV30 and J is TRBJ1-1; 7 bases fit TRBD1. This CDR3 contains 13 residues. Germline CDR1 reads GTSNPN; CDR2 reads SVGIG (reference sequence). V was pared by 1 base and J by 4 bases, with 3 bases of the junction left unmatched. CDR3 sequence (DNA): TGTGCCTGGAGTGAACAGGGGAGCACTGAAGCTTTCTTT. It encodes CAWSEQGSTEAFF.

The chain uses TRBV5-1 and TRBJ1-1; 8 nucleotides line up with TRBD1. CDR3 size: 15 residues. CDR1 and CDR2 from the germline V gene are SGHRS and YFSETQ. J gave up 4 bases and V 2 bases, and 7 bases lay outside the gene matches. CDR3 sequence (DNA): TGCGCCAGCAGCTTTACAGGGGGATCCGGCACTGAAGCTTTCTTT. This sequence encodes CASSFTGGSGTEAFF.

This clone was observed a single time. The V and J genes are TRBV24-1 and TRBJ2-2, with 7 nucleotides matching TRBD1. Germline V CDR1 and CDR2: KGHDR, SFDVKD. There are 16 residues in the CDR3. J was trimmed by 7 bases and V by 3 bases; bases with no gene match: 10. The CDR3 loop is CATSDPSETGNGELFF. The CDR3 DNA reads as TGTGCCACCAGTGATCCCTCGGAGACAGGGAACGGGGAGCTGTTTTTT.